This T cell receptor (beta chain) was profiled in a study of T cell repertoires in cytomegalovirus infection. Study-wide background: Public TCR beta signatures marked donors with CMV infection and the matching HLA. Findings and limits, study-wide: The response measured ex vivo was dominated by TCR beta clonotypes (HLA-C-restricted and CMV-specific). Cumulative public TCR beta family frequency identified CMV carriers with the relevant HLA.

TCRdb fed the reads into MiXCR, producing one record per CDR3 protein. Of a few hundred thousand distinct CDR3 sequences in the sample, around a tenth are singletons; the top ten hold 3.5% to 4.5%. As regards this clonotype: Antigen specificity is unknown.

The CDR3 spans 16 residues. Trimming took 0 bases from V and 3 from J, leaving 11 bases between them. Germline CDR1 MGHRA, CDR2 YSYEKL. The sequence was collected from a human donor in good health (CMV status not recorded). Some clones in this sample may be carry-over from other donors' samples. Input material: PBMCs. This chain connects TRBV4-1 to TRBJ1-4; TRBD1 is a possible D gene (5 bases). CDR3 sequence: CASSQDGGGANEKLFF. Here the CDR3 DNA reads TGCGCCAGCAGCCAAGATGGGGGGGGAGCTAATGAAAAACTGTTTTTT.